This T cell receptor beta chain was sequenced for a study of PD-1 blockade in classical Hodgkin lymphoma. Overall study results and limits: Complete responders had baseline diversity similar to newly diagnosed patients.

TCRdb's copy holds only in-frame clones and misses some; the assay was immunoSEQ multiplex PCR. The table shows 65,000 to 95,000 clones, with 75% to 90% occurring only once. CDR3 length equals 15 residues. Trimming left V 0 bases short and J 3 bases short, with 12 bases between. The germline V gene encodes CDR1 MGHRA and CDR2 YSYEKL. Points on this clone: Its antigen is still unknown. Distinct nucleotide sequences in the sample also encode this CDR3.

Every patient experienced relapse after autologous stem cell transplantation, and brentuximab vedotin exposure varied. This sequence originates from a human donor with classical Hodgkin lymphoma. This specimen was peripheral blood mononuclear cells (PBMCs), taken at baseline. The rearrangement joins TRBV4-1 to TRBJ2-7; D is unresolved. CDR3 sequence (DNA): TGCGCCAGCAGCCAAGAGTTCGGGCGTAACTACGAGCAGTACTTC. Protein sequence: CASSQEFGRNYEQYF.